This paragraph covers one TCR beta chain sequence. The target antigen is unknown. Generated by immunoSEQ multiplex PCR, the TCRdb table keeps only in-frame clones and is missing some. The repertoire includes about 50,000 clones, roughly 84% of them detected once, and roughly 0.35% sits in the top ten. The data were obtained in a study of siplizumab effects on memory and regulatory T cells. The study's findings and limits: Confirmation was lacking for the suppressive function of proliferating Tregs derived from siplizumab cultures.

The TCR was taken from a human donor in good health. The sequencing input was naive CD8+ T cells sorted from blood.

The CDR3, as DNA: TGTGCCAGCAGTTCGGCCCCTGTCTTGGAAGTAAACACCGGGGAGCTGTTTTTT. This translates into CASSSAPVLEVNTGELFF. The rearrangement joins TRBV27 to TRBJ2-2; D is unresolved. Trimming shortened V by 4 bases and J by 2 bases, and 20 bases separated the two germline ends. CDR3 length equals 18 residues. The V gene's germline CDR1 is MNHEY and CDR2 SMNVEV (reference sequence).